This T cell receptor (beta chain) was sequenced in a study of T cells in localized non-small cell lung cancer. Study-wide points: In uninvolved adjacent lung, T cell clonality reached its highest value, exceeding tumor.

Clones were sequenced by immunoSEQ multiplex PCR, and TCRdb holds only the in-frame ones, with some missing. Of 90,000 to 95,000 clones in the sample, approximately 91% are singletons; the top ten hold roughly 4%. The junction had 3 bases not matched to a gene; V was cut back by 1 base and J by 4 bases. The CDR3 is 15 residues long. Germline V gene data show CDR1 as ENHRY and CDR2 as SYGVKD. In the case of this clone: Its antigen is as yet unknown.

This receptor was identified in a woman between 35 and 75 years old with stage II squamous cell lung carcinoma. The sample here was PBMCs, taken before any cancer treatment. The genes are TRBV10-3 and TRBJ1-2; the match to TRBD1 covers 10 bases. CDR3 loop: CAISEFGTGVYGYTF. CDR3 DNA: TGTGCCATCAGTGAGTTCGGGACAGGGGTCTATGGCTACACCTTC.